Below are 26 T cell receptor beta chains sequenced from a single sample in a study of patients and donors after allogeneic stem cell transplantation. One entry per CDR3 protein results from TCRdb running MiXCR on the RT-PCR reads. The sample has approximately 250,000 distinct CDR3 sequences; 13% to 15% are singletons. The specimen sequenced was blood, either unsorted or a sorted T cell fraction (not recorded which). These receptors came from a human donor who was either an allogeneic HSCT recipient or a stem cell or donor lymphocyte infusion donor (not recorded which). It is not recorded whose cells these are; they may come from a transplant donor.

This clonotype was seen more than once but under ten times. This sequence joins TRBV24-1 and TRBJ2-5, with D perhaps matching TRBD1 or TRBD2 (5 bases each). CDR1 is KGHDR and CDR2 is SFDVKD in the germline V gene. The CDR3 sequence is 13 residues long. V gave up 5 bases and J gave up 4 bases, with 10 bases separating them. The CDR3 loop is CATSARGRETQYF. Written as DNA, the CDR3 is TGTGCCACCAGTGCCCGGGGCCGAGAGACCCAGTACTTC.

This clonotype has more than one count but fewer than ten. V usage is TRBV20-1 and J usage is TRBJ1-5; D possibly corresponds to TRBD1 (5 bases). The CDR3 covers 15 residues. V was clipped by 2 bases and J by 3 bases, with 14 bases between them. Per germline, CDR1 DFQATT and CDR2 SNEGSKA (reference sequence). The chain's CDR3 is CSARQTGQVNQPQHF. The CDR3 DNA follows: TGCAGTGCTAGACAAACGGGGCAGGTCAATCAGCCCCAGCATTTT.

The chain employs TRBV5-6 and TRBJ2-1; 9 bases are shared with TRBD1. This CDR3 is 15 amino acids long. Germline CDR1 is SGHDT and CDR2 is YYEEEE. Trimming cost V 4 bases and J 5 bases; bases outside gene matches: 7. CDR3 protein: CASSTTGTGNNEQFF. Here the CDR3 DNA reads TGTGCCAGCAGCACGACCGGGACAGGGAACAATGAGCAGTTCTTC.

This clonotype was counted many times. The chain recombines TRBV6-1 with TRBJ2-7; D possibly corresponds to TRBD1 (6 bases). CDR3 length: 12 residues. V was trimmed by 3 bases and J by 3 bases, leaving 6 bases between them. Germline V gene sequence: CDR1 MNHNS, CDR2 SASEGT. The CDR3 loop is CASSETGYEQYF. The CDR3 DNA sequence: TGTGCCAGCAGTGAGACAGGCTACGAGCAGTACTTC.

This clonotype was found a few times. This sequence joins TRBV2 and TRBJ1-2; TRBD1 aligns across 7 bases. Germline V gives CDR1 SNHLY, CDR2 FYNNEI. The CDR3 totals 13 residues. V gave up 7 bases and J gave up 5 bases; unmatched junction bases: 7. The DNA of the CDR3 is TGTGCCAGCATGATGGACAGGTCTTATGGCTACACCTTC. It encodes CASMMDRSYGYTF.

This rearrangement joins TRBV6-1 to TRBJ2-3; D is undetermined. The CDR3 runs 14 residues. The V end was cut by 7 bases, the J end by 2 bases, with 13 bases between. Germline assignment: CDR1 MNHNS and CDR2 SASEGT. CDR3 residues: CASNGGRATDTQYF. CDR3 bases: TGTGCCAGCAACGGCGGACGAGCCACAGATACGCAGTATTTT.

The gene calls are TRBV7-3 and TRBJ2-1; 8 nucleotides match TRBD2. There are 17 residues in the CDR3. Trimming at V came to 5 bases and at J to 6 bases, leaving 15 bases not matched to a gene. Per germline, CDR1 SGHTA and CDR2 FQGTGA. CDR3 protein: CASSTPAGRGAGNEQFF. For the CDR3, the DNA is TGTGCCAGCAGCACGCCCGCGGGGCGGGGGGCCGGCAATGAGCAGTTCTTC.

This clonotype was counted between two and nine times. The CDR3 reads CASSWGGLDTEAFF. CDR3 nucleotides: TGCGCCAGCAGCTGGGGGGGACTCGACACTGAAGCTTTCTTT. The rearrangement links TRBV5-1 to TRBJ1-1, with D tentatively TRBD1 (5 bases). From germline, CDR1 is SGHRS and CDR2 YFSETQ. Trimming took off 3 bases at V and 3 bases at J, with 12 bases between the two ends. This CDR3 is built from 14 residues.

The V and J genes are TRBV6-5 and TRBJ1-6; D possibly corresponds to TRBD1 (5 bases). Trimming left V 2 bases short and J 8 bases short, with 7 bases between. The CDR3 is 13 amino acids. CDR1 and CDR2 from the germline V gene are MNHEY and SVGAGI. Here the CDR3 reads CASSYRGYSPLHF. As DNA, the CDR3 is TGTGCCAGCAGTTACAGGGGTTATTCACCCCTCCACTTT.

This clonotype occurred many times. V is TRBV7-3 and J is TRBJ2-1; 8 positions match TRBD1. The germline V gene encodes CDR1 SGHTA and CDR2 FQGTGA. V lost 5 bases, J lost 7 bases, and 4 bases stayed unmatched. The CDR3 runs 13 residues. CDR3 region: CASSPGQGNEQFF. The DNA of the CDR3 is TGTGCCAGCAGCCCCGGACAGGGAAATGAGCAGTTCTTC.

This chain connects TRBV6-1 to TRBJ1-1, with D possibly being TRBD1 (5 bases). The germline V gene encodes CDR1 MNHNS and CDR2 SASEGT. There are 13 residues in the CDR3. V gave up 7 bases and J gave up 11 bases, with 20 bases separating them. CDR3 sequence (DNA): TGTGCCAGCACCAAAGGGACGGCCTTTTCGGCTTTCTTT. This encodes CASTKGTAFSAFF.

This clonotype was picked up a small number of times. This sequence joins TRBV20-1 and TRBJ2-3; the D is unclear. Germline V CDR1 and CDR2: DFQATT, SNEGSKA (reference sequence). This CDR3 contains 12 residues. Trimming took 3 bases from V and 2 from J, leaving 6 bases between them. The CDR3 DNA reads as TGCAGTGCTAGTATGGTCACAGATACGCAGTATTTT. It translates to CSASMVTDTQYF.

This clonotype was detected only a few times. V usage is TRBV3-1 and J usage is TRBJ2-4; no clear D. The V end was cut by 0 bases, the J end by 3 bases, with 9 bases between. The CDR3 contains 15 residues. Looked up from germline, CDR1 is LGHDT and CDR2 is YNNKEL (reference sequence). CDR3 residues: CASSQEGYGKNIQYF. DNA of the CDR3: TGTGCCAGCAGCCAAGAGGGTTACGGCAAAAACATTCAGTACTTC. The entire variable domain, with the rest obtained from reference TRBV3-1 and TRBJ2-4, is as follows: DTAVSQTPKYLVTQMGNDKSIKCEQNLGHDTMYWYKQDSKKFLKIMFSYNNKELIINETVPNRFSPKSPDKAHLNLHINSLELGDSAVYFCASSQEGYGKNIQYFGAGTRLSVL.

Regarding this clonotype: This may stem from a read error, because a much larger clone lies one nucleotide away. This CDR3 reads CACTPGTGNQPQHF. The CDR3 DNA reads as TGTGCCTGTACTCCAGGGACCGGCAATCAGCCCCAGCATTTT. The chain is built from TRBV19 and TRBJ1-5, with D possibly TRBD1 on 5 matching bases. The CDR3 is 14 residues long. From germline, CDR1 is LNHDA and CDR2 SQIVND (reference sequence). Trimming stripped 11 bases from V and 2 bases from J, with 16 bases between.

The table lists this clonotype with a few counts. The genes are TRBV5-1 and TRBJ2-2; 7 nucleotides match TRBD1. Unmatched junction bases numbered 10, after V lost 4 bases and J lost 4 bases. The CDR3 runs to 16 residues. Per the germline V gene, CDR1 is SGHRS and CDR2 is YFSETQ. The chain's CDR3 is CASSVMTGSSTGELFF. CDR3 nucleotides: TGCGCCAGCAGCGTCATGACAGGGTCGAGCACCGGGGAGCTGTTTTTT.

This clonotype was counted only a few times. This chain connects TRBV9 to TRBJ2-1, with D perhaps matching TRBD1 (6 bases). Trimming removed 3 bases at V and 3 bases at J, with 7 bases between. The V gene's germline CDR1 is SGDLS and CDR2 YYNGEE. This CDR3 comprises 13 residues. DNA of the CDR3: TGTGCCAGCAGCGAGACAGGCTACAATGAGCAGTTCTTC. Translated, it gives CASSETGYNEQFF. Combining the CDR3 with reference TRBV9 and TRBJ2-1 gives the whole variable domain DSGVTQTPKHLITATGQRVTLRCSPRSGDLSVYWYQQSLDQGLQFLIQYYNGEERAKGNILERFSAQQFPDLHSELNLSSLELGDSALYFCASSETGYNEQFFGPGTRLTVL.

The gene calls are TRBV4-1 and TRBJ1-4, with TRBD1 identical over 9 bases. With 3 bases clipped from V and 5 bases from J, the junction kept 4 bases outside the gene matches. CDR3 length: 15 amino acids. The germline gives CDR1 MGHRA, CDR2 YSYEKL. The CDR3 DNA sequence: TGCGCCAGCAGCCACCTAGGGACAGGGAATGAAAAACTGTTTTTT. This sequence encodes CASSHLGTGNEKLFF.

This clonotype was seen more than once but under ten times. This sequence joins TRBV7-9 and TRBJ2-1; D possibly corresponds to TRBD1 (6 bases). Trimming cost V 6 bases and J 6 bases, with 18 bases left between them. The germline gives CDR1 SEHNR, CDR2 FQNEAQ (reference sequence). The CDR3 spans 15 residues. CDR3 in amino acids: CASRYNRAPGNEQFF. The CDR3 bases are TGTGCCAGCAGGTATAACAGGGCCCCGGGCAATGAGCAGTTCTTC.

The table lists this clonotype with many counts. This chain's CDR3 is CASSLVPENTGELFF. CDR3 nucleotides: TGCGCCAGCAGCTTGGTCCCAGAGAACACCGGGGAGCTGTTTTTT. The genes are TRBV5-1 and TRBJ2-2; D uncertain. Germline assignment: CDR1 SGHRS and CDR2 YFSETQ. V lost 0 bases and J lost 1, with 7 bases in between. The CDR3 spans 15 residues.

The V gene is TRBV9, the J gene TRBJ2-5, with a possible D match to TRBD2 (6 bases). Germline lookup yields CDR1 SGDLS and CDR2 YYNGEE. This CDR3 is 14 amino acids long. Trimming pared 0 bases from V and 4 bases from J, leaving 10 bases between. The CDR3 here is CASSVELAGETQYF. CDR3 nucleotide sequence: TGTGCCAGCAGCGTAGAACTAGCAGGAGAGACCCAGTACTTC.

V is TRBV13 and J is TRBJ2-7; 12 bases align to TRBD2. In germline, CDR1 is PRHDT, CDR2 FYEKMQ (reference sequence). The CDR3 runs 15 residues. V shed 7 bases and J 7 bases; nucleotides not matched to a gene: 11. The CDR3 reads CASTLRLAGVREQYF. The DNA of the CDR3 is TGTGCCAGCACCCTCCGACTAGCGGGAGTGAGGGAGCAGTACTTC.

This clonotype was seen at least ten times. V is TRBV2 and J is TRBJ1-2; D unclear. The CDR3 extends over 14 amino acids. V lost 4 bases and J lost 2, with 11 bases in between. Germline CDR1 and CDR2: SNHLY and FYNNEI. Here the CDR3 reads CASSGSGQNYGYTF. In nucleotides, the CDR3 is TGTGCCAGCAGTGGTTCGGGTCAGAACTATGGCTACACCTTC.

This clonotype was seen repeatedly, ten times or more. CDR3 sequence: CASSLGPAGLNTEAFF. The CDR3 region has the DNA TGTGCCAGCAGCCTCGGGCCAGCTGGATTGAACACTGAAGCTTTCTTT. The V and J genes are TRBV14 and TRBJ1-1; no definite D call. The CDR3 has 16 residues. From germline, CDR1 is SGHDN and CDR2 FVKESK. V lost 4 bases and J lost 0, with 15 bases in between.

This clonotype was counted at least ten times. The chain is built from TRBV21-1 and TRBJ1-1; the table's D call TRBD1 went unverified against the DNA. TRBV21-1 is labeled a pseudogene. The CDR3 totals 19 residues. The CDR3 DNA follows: TGTGCCAGCAGCAAAATCCCCTCTATCAGGACAGGCGGGAACACTGAAGCTTTCTTT. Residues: CASSKIPSIRTGGNTEAFF.

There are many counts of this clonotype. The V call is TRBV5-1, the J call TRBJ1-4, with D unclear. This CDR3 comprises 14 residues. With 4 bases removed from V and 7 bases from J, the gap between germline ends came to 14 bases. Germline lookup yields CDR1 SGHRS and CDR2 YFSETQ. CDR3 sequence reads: CASSLDTQPEKLFF. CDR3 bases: TGCGCCAGCAGCCTTGACACTCAGCCTGAAAAACTGTTTTTT.

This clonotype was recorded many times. The CDR3 loop reads CASSAYYEQYF. The CDR3 region has the DNA TGTGCCAGCAGCGCGTACTACGAGCAGTACTTC. The V call is TRBV7-9, the J call TRBJ2-7; D unresolved. This CDR3 region has 11 residues. V was clipped by 5 bases and J by 3 bases, with 5 bases between them. Germline V CDR1 and CDR2: SEHNR, FQNEAQ (reference sequence).